The entry that follows covers one TCR beta chain sequence. Relative to the germline gene, one junction end is altered; a read error may explain this. As originally analysed: For nucleated cells, counts were estimated from reference gene primer amplification. Only in-frame clones appear in the TCRdb table, and some are missing; sequencing was by immunoSEQ multiplex PCR. V, J and clone size reflect that table, while D and trimming were determined from the DNA. The sample lists approximately 230,000 clones, 70% to 85% occurring once. The CDR3 is 15 residues long. The germline V gene encodes CDR1 LNHDA and CDR2 SQIVND (reference sequence). These data come from a study of blood T cell repertoires in COVID-19. Study information: Some COVID-19 samples were acute and others convalescent; all came from the United States, Italy and Spain. From T cells, B-cell-depleted T cells, or PBMCs came the material, which was cDNA or gDNA.

Recovered participants had two consecutive negative NP/OP PCR tests, healthcare professional clearance, or symptom resolution. This sequence originates from a man aged 35 to 55 who had recovered from COVID-19. The chain couples TRBV19 to TRBJ1-5, with 9 nucleotides matching TRBD1. Sequencing input: PBMCs or T cells enriched from blood (not recorded which). The CDR3 bases are TGTGCCAGTAGTTCGGCCGGGACAGGGAATCGGCCCCAGCATTTT. Amino acids: CASSSAGTGNRPQHF.